This T cell receptor (beta chain) was captured by sequencing in a study of human T cells and chemical hapten exposure. Overall study: A 2 cm by 2 cm inner upper arm patch received 2% DPC for sensitization. Among samples, TCR yields varied mainly because of small differences in pooled library volume. Study results and caveats: Higher patch test scores went with higher counts of PT1 expanded TCRs.

Noted time point: patch test 1, 2 weeks after DPC sensitization. Treatment meaning: therapeutic diphenylcyclopropenone sensitization with weekly scalp DPC. Each cDNA molecule in the library carried unique molecular identifiers. TCRdb reanalysed the RACE reads using MiXCR and keeps one entry per CDR3 protein. This sample yields some 180,000 distinct CDR3 sequences, of which more than 20% are seen a single time; under 7% belongs to the top ten. CDR3 length: 16 residues. V dropped 0 bases and J dropped 0 bases, with 9 bases sitting between them. Per the germline V gene, CDR1 is SGDLS and CDR2 is YYNGEE. This clonotype appeared a few times. Its specificity is unknown.

This receptor was taken from a woman in her fifties or sixties with alopecia areata. Some clones in this sample may be carry-over from other donors' samples. The material sequenced was whole blood, taken in connection with sensitization to the hapten diphenylcyclopropenone (DPC). The chain is built from TRBV9 and TRBJ2-2; the D gene is possibly TRBD1 (6 bases). Written as DNA, the CDR3 is TGTGCCAGCAGCGTAGGGGACATCGCGAACACCGGGGAGCTGTTTTTT. Protein: CASSVGDIANTGELFF.